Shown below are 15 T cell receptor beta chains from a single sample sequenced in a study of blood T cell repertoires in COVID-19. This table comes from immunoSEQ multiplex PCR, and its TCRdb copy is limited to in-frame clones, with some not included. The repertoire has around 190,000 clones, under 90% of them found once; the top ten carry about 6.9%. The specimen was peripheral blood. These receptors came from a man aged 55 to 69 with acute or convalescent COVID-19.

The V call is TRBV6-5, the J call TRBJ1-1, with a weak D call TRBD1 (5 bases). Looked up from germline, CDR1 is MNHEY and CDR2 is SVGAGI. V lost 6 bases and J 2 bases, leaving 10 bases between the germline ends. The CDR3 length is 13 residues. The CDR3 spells CASSLGLNTEAFF. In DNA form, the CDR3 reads TGTGCCAGCAGCTTGGGACTCAACACTGAAGCTTTCTTT.

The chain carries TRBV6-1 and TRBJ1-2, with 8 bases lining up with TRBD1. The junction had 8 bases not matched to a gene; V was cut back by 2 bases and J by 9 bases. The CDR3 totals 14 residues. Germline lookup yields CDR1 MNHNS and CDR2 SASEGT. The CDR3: CASSEIGQGYRYTF. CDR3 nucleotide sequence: TGTGCCAGCAGTGAAATCGGACAGGGTTATCGCTACACCTTC.

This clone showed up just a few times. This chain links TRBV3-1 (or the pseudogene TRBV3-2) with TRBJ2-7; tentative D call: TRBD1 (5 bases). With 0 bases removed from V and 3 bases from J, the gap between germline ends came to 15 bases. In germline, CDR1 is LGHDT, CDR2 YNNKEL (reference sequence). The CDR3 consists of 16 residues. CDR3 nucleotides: TGTGCCAGCAGCCAAGATCCCGCAGGGATTCGCTACGAGCAGTACTTC. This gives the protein CASSQDPAGIRYEQYF.

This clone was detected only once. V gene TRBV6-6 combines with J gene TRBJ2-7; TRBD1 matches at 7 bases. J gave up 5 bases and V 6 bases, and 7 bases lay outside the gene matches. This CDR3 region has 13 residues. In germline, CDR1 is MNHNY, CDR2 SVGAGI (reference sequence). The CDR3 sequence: CASSRGQNHEQYF. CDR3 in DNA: TGTGCCAGCAGCCGGGGACAGAACCACGAGCAGTACTTC.

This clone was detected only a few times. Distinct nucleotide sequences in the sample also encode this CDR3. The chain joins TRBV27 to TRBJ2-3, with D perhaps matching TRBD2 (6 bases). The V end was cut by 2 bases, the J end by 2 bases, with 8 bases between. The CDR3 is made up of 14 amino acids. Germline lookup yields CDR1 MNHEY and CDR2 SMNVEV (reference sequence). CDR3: CASSLAGPTDTQYF. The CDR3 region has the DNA TGTGCCAGCAGTTTAGCGGGACCCACAGATACGCAGTATTTT.

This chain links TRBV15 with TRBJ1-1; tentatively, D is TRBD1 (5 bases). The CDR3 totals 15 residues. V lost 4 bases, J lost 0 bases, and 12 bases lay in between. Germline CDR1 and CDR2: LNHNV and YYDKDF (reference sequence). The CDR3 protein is CATSNRRGVNTEAFF. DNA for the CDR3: TGTGCCACCAGCAATAGACGGGGGGTGAACACTGAAGCTTTCTTT. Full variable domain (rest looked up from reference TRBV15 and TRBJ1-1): DAMVIQNPRYQVTQFGKPVTLSCSQTLNHNVMYWYQQKSSQAPKLLFHYYDKDFNNEADTPDNFQSRRPNTSFCFLDIRSPGLGDTAMYLCATSNRRGVNTEAFFGQGTRLTVV.

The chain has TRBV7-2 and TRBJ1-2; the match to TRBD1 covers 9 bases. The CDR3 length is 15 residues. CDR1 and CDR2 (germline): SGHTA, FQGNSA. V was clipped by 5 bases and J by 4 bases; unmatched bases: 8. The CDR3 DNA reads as TGTGCCAGCAGCGCAGGACAGGGGTTCTTCTATGGCTACACCTTC. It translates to CASSAGQGFFYGYTF.

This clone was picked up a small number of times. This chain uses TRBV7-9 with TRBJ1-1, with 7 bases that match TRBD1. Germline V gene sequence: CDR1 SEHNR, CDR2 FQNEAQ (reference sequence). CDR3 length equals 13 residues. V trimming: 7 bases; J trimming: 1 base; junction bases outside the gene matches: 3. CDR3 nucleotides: TGTGCCAGCATCCAGGGGGGGAACACTGAAGCTTTCTTT. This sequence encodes CASIQGGNTEAFF.

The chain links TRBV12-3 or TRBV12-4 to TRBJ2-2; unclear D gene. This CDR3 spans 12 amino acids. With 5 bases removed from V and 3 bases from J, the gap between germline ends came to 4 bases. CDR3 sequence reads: CASSPDTGELFF. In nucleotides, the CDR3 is TGTGCCAGCAGTCCGGACACCGGGGAGCTGTTTTTT.

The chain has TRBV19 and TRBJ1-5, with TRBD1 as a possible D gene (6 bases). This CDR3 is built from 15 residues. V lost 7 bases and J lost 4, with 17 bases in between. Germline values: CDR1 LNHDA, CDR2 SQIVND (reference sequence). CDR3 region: CASTELPGVNQPQHF. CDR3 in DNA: TGTGCCAGTACCGAATTGCCAGGGGTTAATCAGCCCCAGCATTTT.

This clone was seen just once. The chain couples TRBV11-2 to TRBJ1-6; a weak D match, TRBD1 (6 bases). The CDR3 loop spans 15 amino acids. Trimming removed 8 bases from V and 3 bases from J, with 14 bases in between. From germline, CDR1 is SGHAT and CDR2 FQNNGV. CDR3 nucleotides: TGTGCCAGCGGATTAACAGGGTTCTATAATTCACCCCTCCACTTT. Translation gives CASGLTGFYNSPLHF.

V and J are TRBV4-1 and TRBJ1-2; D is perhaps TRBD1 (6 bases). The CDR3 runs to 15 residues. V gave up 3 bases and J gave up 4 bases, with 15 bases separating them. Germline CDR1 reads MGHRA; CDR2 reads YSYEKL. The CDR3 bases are TGCGCCAGCAGCCAGTCCCGGGACATTCCCTATGGCTACACCTTC. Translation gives CASSQSRDIPYGYTF.

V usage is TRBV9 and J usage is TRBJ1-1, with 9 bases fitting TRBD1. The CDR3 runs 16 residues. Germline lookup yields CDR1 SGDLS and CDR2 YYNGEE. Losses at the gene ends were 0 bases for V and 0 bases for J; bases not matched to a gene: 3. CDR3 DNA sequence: TGTGCCAGCAGCGTAGGGACAGGGGCTTTGAACACTGAAGCTTTCTTT. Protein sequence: CASSVGTGALNTEAFF.

In DNA form, the CDR3 reads TGTGCCAGCAGCGCGGGACAGGCGTATGGCTACACCTTC. Amino acids: CASSAGQAYGYTF. The chain has TRBV7-2 and TRBJ1-2; 8 positions agree with TRBD1. V shed 5 bases and J 5 bases; nucleotides not matched to a gene: 4. Germline CDR1 SGHTA, CDR2 FQGNSA. The CDR3 is 13 amino acids.

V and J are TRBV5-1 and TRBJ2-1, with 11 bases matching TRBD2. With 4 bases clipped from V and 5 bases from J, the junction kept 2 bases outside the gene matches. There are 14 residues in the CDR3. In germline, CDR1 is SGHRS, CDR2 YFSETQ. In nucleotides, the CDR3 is TGCGCCAGCAGCGGGACTAGCGGCGACAATGAGCAGTTCTTC. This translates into CASSGTSGDNEQFF.